Listed below are T cell receptor beta chains from one sample, sequenced in a study of shared clonotypes between healthy human individuals. Profiling relied on immunoSEQ multiplex PCR, and the TCRdb table lists in-frame clones only, not all of them. Here the sample spans 800,000 to 950,000 clones, about 96% being singletons. The specimen was naive CD8+ T cells sorted from blood. Receptor source: a man aged 25-45 years in good health. CDR3s include the opening cysteine and the closing phenylalanine or tryptophan. The D gene is left open where the match is weak.

CDR3	D	length	V	J
CASSFAVNTGELFF	.	14	TRBV27	TRBJ2-2
CASSYSTGADNVLFF	TRBD1	15	TRBV6-5	TRBJ2-2
CASTLLAGDRTDTQYF	TRBD2	16	TRBV6-6	TRBJ2-3
CASSLRDGLNGYTF	.	14	TRBV5-1	TRBJ1-2
CASSPIQGTSYGYTF	TRBD1	15	TRBV27	TRBJ1-2
CASSLLQGVEQYF	.	13	TRBV28	TRBJ2-7
CASSPQARDWSDTQYF	.	16	TRBV9	TRBJ2-3
CASSVVTGELFF	.	12	TRBV9	TRBJ2-2
CASTFSGTGGEEQYF	TRBD1	15	TRBV27	TRBJ2-7
CASSPATRDTPYNEQFF	.	17	TRBV5-4	TRBJ2-1
CAISESIGTNYGYTF	.	15	TRBV10-3	TRBJ1-2
CASSSPGQVPNEQFF	TRBD1	15	TRBV27	TRBJ2-1
CASSSPTGSYEQYF	TRBD1	14	TRBV5-1	TRBJ2-7
CASSIDAESTDTQYF	.	15	TRBV19	TRBJ2-3
CASSFLAGMRTDTQYF	TRBD2	16	TRBV7-6	TRBJ2-3
CASSPGSYEQYF	.	12	TRBV27	TRBJ2-7
CASTRLASNTGELFF	.	15	TRBV7-9	TRBJ2-2
CASSSVREGYNEQFF	TRBD2	15	TRBV11-2	TRBJ2-1
CASSLDRGARGYTF	.	14	TRBV7-9	TRBJ1-2
CTSTKPGQGCGYTF	.	14	TRBV1	TRBJ1-2
CASSYSMVVTDYGYTF	.	16	TRBV6-5	TRBJ1-2
CASSLYETQYF	.	11	TRBV7-9	TRBJ2-5